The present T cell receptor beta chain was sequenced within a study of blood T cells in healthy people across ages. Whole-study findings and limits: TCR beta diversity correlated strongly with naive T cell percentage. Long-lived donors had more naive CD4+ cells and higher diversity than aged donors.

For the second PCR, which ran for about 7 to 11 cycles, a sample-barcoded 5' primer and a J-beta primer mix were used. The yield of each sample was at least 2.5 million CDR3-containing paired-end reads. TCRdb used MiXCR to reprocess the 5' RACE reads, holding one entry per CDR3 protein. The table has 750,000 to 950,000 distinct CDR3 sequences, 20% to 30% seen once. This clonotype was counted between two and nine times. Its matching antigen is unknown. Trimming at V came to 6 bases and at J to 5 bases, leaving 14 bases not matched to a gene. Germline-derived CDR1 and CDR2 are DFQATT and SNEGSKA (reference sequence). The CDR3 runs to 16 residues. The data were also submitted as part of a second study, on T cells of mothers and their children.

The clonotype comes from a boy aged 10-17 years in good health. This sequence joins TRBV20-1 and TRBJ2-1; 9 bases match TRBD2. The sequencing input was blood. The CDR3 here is CSAPDRASGADNEQFF. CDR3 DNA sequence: TGCAGTGCCCCGGATCGGGCTAGCGGGGCCGACAATGAGCAGTTCTTC.